These T cell receptor beta chains were read from a single sample in a study of blood T cell repertoires in COVID-19. The assay was immunoSEQ multiplex PCR, and TCRdb's table has in-frame clones only and misses some. Here the sample spans hundreds of thousands of clones, around 87% being singletons. Sequencing was carried out using peripheral blood. The receptors originated from a man between 60 and 75 years old with acute or convalescent COVID-19. Both conserved end residues are part of each CDR3. A D gene is named only where the DNA matches it firmly. The size entry is marked missing in some rows and otherwise reads once, few, many or a size class.

cdr3_aa cdr3_nt j_call d_call v_call clone_size
CASSVEGAGSTDTQYF TGTGCCAGCAGCGTAGAAGGGGCAGGGAGCACAGATACGCAGTATTTT TRBJ2-3 NA TRBV9 once
CASSVEQGNTEAFF TGTGCCAGCAGCGTAGAACAGGGAAACACTGAAGCTTTCTTT TRBJ1-1 NA TRBV9 few
CASSFLAETQYF TGTGCCAGCAGTTTCCTAGCCGAGACCCAGTACTTC TRBJ2-5 NA TRBV28 NA
CASSEPDRGHNQPQHF TGTGCCAGTAGTGAACCGGACAGGGGGCACAATCAGCCCCAGCATTTT TRBJ1-5 TRBD1 TRBV19 NA
CASSLGLAVDRGEQYF TGCGCCAGCAGCTTGGGCTTGGCGGTGGACAGGGGCGAGCAGTACTTC TRBJ2-7 TRBD1 TRBV5-1 NA
CASSVLAGEQFF TGTGCCAGCAGTGTGTTAGCGGGGGAGCAGTTCTTC TRBJ2-1 TRBD2 TRBV2 NA
CASSRDRGNTEAFF TGCGCCAGCAGCCGGGACAGGGGGAACACTGAAGCTTTCTTT TRBJ1-1 TRBD1 TRBV4-1 NA
CASSLLLGHRTDTQYF TGTGCCAGCAGTTTACTCTTGGGACATCGCACAGATACGCAGTATTTT TRBJ2-3 NA TRBV27 NA
CASSEQAPYGYTF TGCGCCAGCAGTGAACAGGCCCCCTATGGCTACACCTTC TRBJ1-2 NA TRBV10-1 NA
CASSLSRLGRAETQYF TGTGCCAGCAGCCTATCCCGGTTGGGGAGGGCCGAGACCCAGTACTTC TRBJ2-5 TRBD2 TRBV7-2 NA
CATSAGVRYEQYF TGTGCCACGTCGGCAGGGGTAAGGTACGAGCAGTACTTC TRBJ2-7 NA TRBV6-5 few
CASSSGTAREQYF TGCGCCAGCAGCTCCGGGACTGCAAGGGAGCAGTACTTC TRBJ2-7 NA TRBV5-1 NA
CASSLTGQAWNYGYTF TGTGCCAGCAGCTTGACCGGACAGGCTTGGAACTATGGCTACACCTTC TRBJ1-2 TRBD1 TRBV5-5 NA
CASRTGSHEQYF TGTGCCAGCAGAACAGGGTCCCACGAGCAGTACTTC TRBJ2-7 NA TRBV27 NA
CASRSALPGEETQYF TGTGCCAGCAGATCGGCCCTCCCAGGGGAAGAGACCCAGTACTTC TRBJ2-5 NA TRBV5-4 NA
CASMGTASINRELFF TGTGCCAGCATGGGGACAGCGTCTATTAACCGGGAGCTGTTTTTT TRBJ2-2 TRBD1 TRBV25-1 NA
CASSLAGQGIETQYF TGTGCCAGCAGCTTAGCTGGTCAGGGAATCGAGACCCAGTACTTC TRBJ2-5 NA TRBV7-2 NA
CASSPRGAGGSGDTQYF TGTGCCAGCAGTCCCCGGGGAGCGGGGGGGTCTGGAGATACGCAGTATTTT TRBJ2-3 TRBD2 TRBV6-6 NA
CASSFETGQGAIEQYF TGTGCCAGCAGCTTCGAAACCGGACAGGGGGCGATCGAGCAGTACTTC TRBJ2-7 TRBD1 TRBV11-3 NA
CASSYGQVVGETQYF TGTGCCAGCAGCTATGGACAGGTTGTAGGCGAGACCCAGTACTTC TRBJ2-5 TRBD1 TRBV5-4 NA
CATSSPPGALSFGSPLHF TGTGCCACCAGCAGTCCCCCAGGGGCCCTTTCCTTCGGTTCACCCCTCCACTTT TRBJ1-6 NA TRBV15 few
CASSTQGTGPFYGYTF TGTGCCAGCAGCACACAGGGCACAGGGCCGTTCTATGGCTACACCTTC TRBJ1-2 NA TRBV11-2 few
CASSPSGQPSYEQYF TGTGCCAGCAGCCCATCGGGACAACCCTCCTACGAGCAGTACTTC TRBJ2-7 NA TRBV9 NA
CASSLFRGLLAYNEQFF TGTGCCAGCAGCTTGTTCAGGGGTTTGTTAGCCTACAATGAGCAGTTCTTC TRBJ2-1 NA TRBV5-6 once
CASRRPGGTIYF TGTGCCAGCAGGCGCCCCGGGGGCACCATATATTTT TRBJ1-3 NA TRBV12-3/TRBV12-4 NA
CASSTQGAHEQFF TGTGCCAGCAGCACACAGGGGGCGCATGAGCAGTTCTTC TRBJ2-1 TRBD1 TRBV7-2 once
CASSPGGGLGMNTEAFF TGCGCCAGCAGCCCGGGAGGGGGTTTGGGAATGAACACTGAAGCTTTCTTT TRBJ1-1 NA TRBV5-1 once
CAWSVGRGNSPLHF TGTGCCTGGAGTGTCGGCAGGGGAAATTCACCCCTCCACTTT TRBJ1-6 NA TRBV30 NA
CASSPLPMGSGLGNTIYF TGTGCCAGCAGTCCTCTACCTATGGGCAGCGGACTAGGGAACACCATATATTTT TRBJ1-3 NA TRBV5-8 NA
CASSLEDRGNYGYTF TGTGCCAGCAGCTTAGAGGACAGGGGGAACTATGGCTACACCTTC TRBJ1-2 TRBD1 TRBV7-9 NA
CASSSTGIQETQYF TGTGCCAGTAGTAGTACAGGGATCCAAGAGACCCAGTACTTC TRBJ2-5 NA TRBV19 NA
CASSPRDRAYYGYTF TGTGCCAGTAGTCCCCGGGACAGGGCTTACTATGGCTACACCTTC TRBJ1-2 TRBD1 TRBV19 NA
CASSSGKRATTDTQYF TGCGCCAGCAGCTCCGGGAAGCGGGCCACCACAGATACGCAGTATTTT TRBJ2-3 NA TRBV5-1 NA
CASSYVTGSLGRNEQFF TGTGCCAGCAGTTACGTAACAGGATCCCTTGGTAGAAATGAGCAGTTCTTC TRBJ2-1 NA TRBV6-2/TRBV6-3 NA
CASSLDGGGNQPQHF TGTGCCAGCAGCTTAGACGGTGGCGGAAATCAGCCCCAGCATTTT TRBJ1-5 NA TRBV7-2 NA
CASSPRGSDGYTF TGTGCCAGCAGTCCAAGGGGCTCAGATGGCTACACCTTC TRBJ1-2 NA TRBV6-5 NA
CASSETGTGPYEQYF TGTGCCAGCTCAGAGACCGGGACAGGGCCCTACGAGCAGTACTTC TRBJ2-7 TRBD1 TRBV6-5 NA
CASSPPLGRETQYF TGTGCCAGCTCACCACCGCTGGGGCGGGAGACCCAGTACTTC TRBJ2-5 NA TRBV18 NA
CASRRDRGRETQYF TGTGCCAGCAGGCGGGACAGGGGAAGAGAGACCCAGTACTTC TRBJ2-5 TRBD1 TRBV2 NA
CASSPPSGTRITGELFF TGTGCCAGCTCACCACCGTCCGGGACTAGAATCACCGGGGAGCTGTTTTTT TRBJ2-2 TRBD2 TRBV18 few
CASRHLGPETQYF TGCGCCAGCCGTCATCTGGGCCCAGAGACCCAGTACTTC TRBJ2-5 NA TRBV5-1 NA
CASSQDAHGAGQETQYF TGTGCCAGCAGCCAAGATGCCCATGGGGCAGGGCAGGAGACCCAGTACTTC TRBJ2-5 NA TRBV3-1/TRBV3-2 NA
CASSLVASGGLNNEQFF TGTGCCAGCAGCTTGGTCGCTAGCGGGGGACTGAACAATGAGCAGTTCTTC TRBJ2-1 TRBD2 TRBV5-6 once